This is a list of T cell receptor beta chains from one sample in a study of blood T cell repertoires in COVID-19. TCRdb's copy holds only in-frame clones and misses some; the assay was immunoSEQ multiplex PCR. The sample has around 300,000 clones; just under 90% are singletons. Sequencing input: PBMCs or T cells enriched from blood (not recorded which). Source of these receptors: a woman aged 60-75 years who had recovered from COVID-19. Each CDR3 is given with its conserved first and last residue. A D gene is named only where the DNA matches it firmly. Clone size is shown for a subset of rows, as once, few, many or a class of expanded clone.

length,size,J,V,D,DNA,CDR3
14,-,TRBJ2-2,TRBV10-2,TRBD1,TGCGCCAGCGGTTTTCAGGGGGCCACCGGGGAGCTGTTTTTT,CASGFQGATGELFF
14,-,TRBJ1-1,TRBV10-3,-,TGTGCCATCACCAAAACCCAGGGGATGGATGAAGCTTTCTTT,CAITKTQGMDEAFF
15,-,TRBJ2-5,TRBV5-1,TRBD2,TGCGCCAGCAGCTTTTTGCAAGGGGAGGGAGAGACCCAGTACTTC,CASSFLQGEGETQYF
15,once,TRBJ2-1,TRBV5-1,-,TGCGCCAGCAGCTTGCCGGAGGTGAGGGACAATGAGCAGTTCTTC,CASSLPEVRDNEQFF
14,-,TRBJ2-5,TRBV10-3,TRBD1,TGTGCCTCCAGATCCGGGACAGGGGAGGAGACCCAGTACTTC,CASRSGTGEETQYF
15,-,TRBJ2-1,TRBV24-1,-,TGTGCCACCAGTGACTCACAGCCCGCCTACAATGAGCAGTTCTTC,CATSDSQPAYNEQFF
14,-,TRBJ1-2,TRBV27,TRBD1,TGTGCCAGCAGTTTACGGACAGGGTTCTATGGCTACACCTTC,CASSLRTGFYGYTF
17,once,TRBJ1-3,TRBV9,TRBD1,TGTGCCAGCAGCAGAACAGGGGGCATTAACTCTGGAAACACCATATATTTT,CASSRTGGINSGNTIYF
15,-,TRBJ1-2,TRBV27,TRBD1,TGTGCCAGCAGTTCAAGGGGGACAGGGGGGGGCGGCTACACCTTC,CASSSRGTGGGGYTF
17,-,TRBJ2-7,TRBV2,TRBD1,TGTGCCAGCAGTCCGGGACAGGGGGCTTGGGAATCATACGAGCAGTACTTC,CASSPGQGAWESYEQYF
16,-,TRBJ2-7,TRBV5-5,TRBD1,TGTGCCAGCAGCGCGGCTGCCGGGACAGGGGTCAGGGAGCAGTACTTC,CASSAAAGTGVREQYF
13,-,TRBJ1-1,TRBV4-2,TRBD1,TGTGCCAGCAGCCAGCTAGGACAGGCGTTGGCTTTCTTT,CASSQLGQALAFF
13,-,TRBJ1-6,TRBV28,-,TGTGCCAGCAGTTTAAGCATAGTAACCCCCCTCCACTTT,CASSLSIVTPLHF
16,-,TRBJ2-3,TRBV5-1,TRBD2,TGCGCCAGCAGCCCGTACGGGGGGAGCATGGCAGATACGCAGTATTTT,CASSPYGGSMADTQYF
14,-,TRBJ1-2,TRBV6-5,TRBD1,TGTGCCAGCAGTTACCCGGGACAGCCCTATGGCTACACCTTC,CASSYPGQPYGYTF
14,-,TRBJ1-2,TRBV11-2,-,TGTGCCAGCAGCTCCCTTAGGGAGAGCTATGGCTACACCTTC,CASSSLRESYGYTF
17,once,TRBJ1-1,TRBV30,-,TGTGCCTGGAGTGTGAAGCGGGGATCCGGAGCGAACACTGAAGCTTTCTTT,CAWSVKRGSGANTEAFF
17,-,TRBJ1-3,TRBV2,TRBD1,TGTGCCAGCAGTCCTGGGACAGGGTTTCGCTCTGGAAACACCATATATTTT,CASSPGTGFRSGNTIYF
13,-,TRBJ1-2,TRBV2,-,TGTGCCAGCAGTGTCCAGGGAATCTATGGCTACACCTTC,CASSVQGIYGYTF
16,-,TRBJ1-5,TRBV28,TRBD1,TGTGCCAGCAGTCTAGGGGGGACAGGGGGCTTGAAGCCCCAGCATTTT,CASSLGGTGGLKPQHF
16,-,TRBJ1-3,TRBV7-9,TRBD1,TGTGCCAGCAGCCTGCGCGGGACAGCCCCTGGAAACACCATATATTTT,CASSLRGTAPGNTIYF
15,-,TRBJ2-5,TRBV7-3,-,TGTGCCAGCAGCTTAGGAGGGTTTGGTCAAGAGACCCAGTACTTC,CASSLGGFGQETQYF
14,-,TRBJ1-2,TRBV30,TRBD1,TGTGCCTGTCTCGGACAGGGGGTTAACTATGGCTACACCTTC,CACLGQGVNYGYTF
13,once,TRBJ1-1,TRBV6-5,TRBD1,TGTGCCAGCAATACAGGGGGAGTCACTGAAGCTTTCTTT,CASNTGGVTEAFF
17,-,TRBJ2-3,TRBV10-3,TRBD2,TGTGCCATCAGTCCGGCGTTGCGGGAGGGCCGGGGAGATATGCAGTATTTT,CAISPALREGRGDMQYF
15,-,TRBJ1-2,TRBV19,TRBD1,TGTGCCAGTAGTAAAACACCGGGACAGGGGTATGGCTACACCTTC,CASSKTPGQGYGYTF
13,-,TRBJ2-3,TRBV9,-,TGTGCCAGCAGCCCGGGTTGGGCAGATACGCAGTATTTT,CASSPGWADTQYF
13,-,TRBJ1-4,TRBV27,-,TGTGCCAGCAGTTTAAGAGAGAATGAAAAACTGTTTTTT,CASSLRENEKLFF
20,-,TRBJ2-5,TRBV5-1,-,TGCGCCAGCAGCTTGGCCATGACCTCTAGCAATCTCCGGGGCCAAGAGACCCAGTACTTC,CASSLAMTSSNLRGQETQYF
16,-,TRBJ2-7,TRBV11-2,TRBD2,TGTGCCAGCAGCTTAGATCAGGGAGCGGGAGGCCACGAGCAGTACTTC,CASSLDQGAGGHEQYF
13,-,TRBJ1-6,TRBV19,-,TGTGCCAGTAGCCCGACGGGGAATTCACCCCTCCACTTT,CASSPTGNSPLHF
18,-,TRBJ2-2,TRBV7-9,-,TGTGCCAGCAGTTTTATCCTCGTGGCAGGGGCAGAGGGCGGGGAGCTGTTTTTT,CASSFILVAGAEGGELFF
16,-,TRBJ2-2,TRBV5-1,-,TGCGCCAGCAGCTCGCAGGGGTTTGGTGACACCGGGGAGCTGTTTTTT,CASSSQGFGDTGELFF
15,once,TRBJ2-5,TRBV5-4,TRBD1,TGTGCCAGCAGCACACTACAGGGGATCGGGGAGACCCAGTACTTC,CASSTLQGIGETQYF
15,-,TRBJ1-2,TRBV3-1/TRBV3-2,-,TGTGCCAGCAGTCAAGAGGTAACAGAAAATTATGGCTACACCTTC,CASSQEVTENYGYTF
14,-,TRBJ2-5,TRBV28,-,TGTGCCAGCAGATCCAGCGGACCCCAAGAGACCCAGTACTTC,CASRSSGPQETQYF
12,-,TRBJ2-7,TRBV24-1,-,TGTGCCACCAGTGAGCGGCAGGGTAAGCAGTACTTC,CATSERQGKQYF
19,-,TRBJ2-3,TRBV7-6,TRBD2,TGTGCCAGCAGCTCCCCGCTAGCGGGGGCCAAAAAGTACACAGATACGCAGTATTTT,CASSSPLAGAKKYTDTQYF
15,-,TRBJ2-1,TRBV9,-,TGTGCCAGCAGCCCGACAGGGAGGACTAACAATGAGCAGTTCTTC,CASSPTGRTNNEQFF
13,-,TRBJ2-5,TRBV10-1,TRBD2,TGCGCCAGCAGCGTGGGAGGGTTGGAGACCCAGTACTTC,CASSVGGLETQYF
16,-,TRBJ1-6,TRBV28,TRBD1,TGTGCCAGCGAAAACGGGAGGGACAGCCGTAATTCACCCCTCCACTTT,CASENGRDSRNSPLHF
14,-,TRBJ1-2,TRBV20-1,TRBD1,TGCAGTGCTAGTGTCCCGGACAGGGGGCATGGCTACACCTTC,CSASVPDRGHGYTF
13,-,TRBJ2-5,TRBV9,-,TGTGCCAGCAGCCCGGGGACTCAAGAGACCCAGTACTTC,CASSPGTQETQYF
14,-,TRBJ2-1,TRBV18,TRBD2,TGTGCCAGCTCACCAATTAGCGGGGACCATGAGCAGTTCTTC,CASSPISGDHEQFF
11,-,TRBJ1-2,TRBV10-2,-,TGCGCCAGCAGTGAGATGGGCGGCTACACCTTC,CASSEMGGYTF
12,-,TRBJ2-1,TRBV20-1,-,TGCAGTGCTAGTCAGACGAGCCCAGGGCAGTTCTTC,CSASQTSPGQFF
15,-,TRBJ2-7,TRBV6-5,-,TGTGCCAGCAGTTACTCGGGTACTACCCCCTACGAGCAGTACTTC,CASSYSGTTPYEQYF
14,-,TRBJ2-1,TRBV5-1,TRBD2,TGCGCCAGCAGCTGGGCGGGAGGGTCCGCTGAGCAGTTCTTC,CASSWAGGSAEQFF
15,once,TRBJ2-3,TRBV7-9,TRBD1,TGTGCCAGCAGCCGGAGGGGACAGGCCACAGATACGCAGTATTTT,CASSRRGQATDTQYF
14,-,TRBJ2-7,TRBV7-6,-,TGTGCCAGCAGCCCCCAGGCTTCAAACTACGAGCAGTACTTC,CASSPQASNYEQYF
13,-,TRBJ1-1,TRBV19,-,TGTGCCAGTAGGGGGCAGGGGAACACTGAAGCTTTCTTT,CASRGQGNTEAFF
14,-,TRBJ1-3,TRBV6-5,TRBD1,TGTGCCAGCAGTAAGGACAGGGCTGGAAACACCATATATTTT,CASSKDRAGNTIYF
11,-,TRBJ2-7,TRBV20-1,-,TGCAGTGCTAGACAGGTCTACGAGCAGTACTTC,CSARQVYEQYF